One sample yielded the 7 T cell receptor beta chains listed below, sequenced in a study of neurological immune-mediated disorders. Via MiXCR, TCRdb re-called the 5' RACE reads, giving one row per CDR3 protein. This sample has about 39,000 distinct CDR3 sequences; approximately 7% occur once, and the top ten carry 5.5% to 6%. Sequencing input: CD4+ T cells from blood. Receptors originate from a man aged 45-65 years in good health.

This clonotype has a count of ten or more. This chain uses TRBV29-1 with TRBJ2-3; no clear D. The CDR3 runs to 11 residues. The germline V gene has CDR1 SQVTM and CDR2 ANQGSEA. V lost 4 bases to trimming and J lost 5 bases, with 7 bases between them. The CDR3 DNA sequence: TGCAGCGTTGCGTGGGAAGATACGCAGTATTTT. Residues: CSVAWEDTQYF.

Many counts were recorded for this clonotype. The V gene is TRBV7-7, the J gene TRBJ2-2; TRBD2 aligns across 8 bases. CDR1 is SSHAT, CDR2 FNYEAQ, per germline (reference sequence). This CDR3 has 17 residues. J gave up 7 bases and V 4 bases, and 14 bases lay outside the gene matches. Here the CDR3 DNA reads TGTGCCAGCAGCTCCTCGTTGAGCGGGAGCCTGAGCGGGGAGCTGTTTTTT. Translation: CASSSSLSGSLSGELFF.

In this sample, this clonotype turned up many times. The chain couples TRBV4-3 to TRBJ2-6, with D perhaps assigned TRBD1 or TRBD2 (6 bases each). V lost 0 bases, J lost 0 bases, and 15 bases lay in between. CDR1 is LGHNA, CDR2 YSLEER, per germline. This CDR3 region has 19 residues. The CDR3 coding sequence is TGCGCCAGCAGCCAAGATTCCGGGGGCCTCCTCTCTGGGGCCAACGTCCTGACTTTC. It yields the protein CASSQDSGGLLSGANVLTF.

Ten or more counts support this clonotype. The chain has TRBV7-2 and TRBJ2-7, with D possibly being TRBD1 or TRBD2 (6 bases each). The germline V and J ends were trimmed by 3 bases and 0 bases, with 12 bases remaining between them. This CDR3 has 15 residues. Germline CDR1 SGHTA, CDR2 FQGNSA. This CDR3 is CASSFSGGGSYEQYF. CDR3 DNA: TGTGCCAGCAGCTTCTCCGGAGGGGGCTCCTACGAGCAGTACTTC.

This clonotype was detected many times. The chain combines TRBV7-2 with TRBJ1-5; no definite D call. Per germline, CDR1 SGHTA and CDR2 FQGNSA. V shed 3 bases and J shed 5 bases, with 5 bases lying between them. CDR3 length equals 12 residues. The CDR3 reads CASSLQDQPQHF. The CDR3 coding sequence is TGTGCCAGCAGCTTGCAGGATCAGCCCCAGCATTTT.

This clonotype showed up just a few times. The rearrangement links TRBV21-1 to TRBJ2-2; the D call in the table, TRBD2, was not verified against the DNA. TRBV21-1 is marked as a pseudogene. The CDR3 runs to 15 residues. CDR3 sequence: CASRRLAGGTGELFF. CDR3 nucleotides: TGTGCCAGCAGACGACTAGCGGGAGGGACCGGGGAGCTGTTTTTT.

This clonotype showed up many times. J is TRBJ2-7 and V is TRBV4-1; TRBD2 might be the D (6 bases). CDR3 length: 16 residues. Trimming cost V 0 bases and J 0 bases, with 12 bases left between them. Germline CDR1 is MGHRA and CDR2 is YSYEKL. In DNA form, the CDR3 reads TGCGCCAGCAGCCAAGATCGTAATAGCGGCTCCTACGAGCAGTACTTC. It specifies CASSQDRNSGSYEQYF.